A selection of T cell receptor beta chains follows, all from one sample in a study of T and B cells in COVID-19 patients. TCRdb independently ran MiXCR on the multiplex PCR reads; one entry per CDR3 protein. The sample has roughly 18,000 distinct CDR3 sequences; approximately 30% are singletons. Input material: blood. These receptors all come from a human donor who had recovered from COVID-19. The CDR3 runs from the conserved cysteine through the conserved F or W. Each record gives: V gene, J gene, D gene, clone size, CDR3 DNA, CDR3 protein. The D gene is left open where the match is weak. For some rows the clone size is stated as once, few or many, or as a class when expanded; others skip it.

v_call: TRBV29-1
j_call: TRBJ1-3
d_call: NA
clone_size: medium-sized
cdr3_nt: TGCAGCGGGGGTGGAGGAAACACCATATATTTT
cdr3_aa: CSGGGGNTIYF

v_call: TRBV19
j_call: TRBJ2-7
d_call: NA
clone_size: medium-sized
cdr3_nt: TGTGCCAGTAGGAGGAGGGAGAGCTCCTACGAGCAGTACTTC
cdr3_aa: CASRRRESSYEQYF

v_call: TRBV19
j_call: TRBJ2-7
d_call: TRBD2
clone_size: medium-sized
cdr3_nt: TGTGCCAGTAGAGGGACTAGGGACTACGAGCAGTACTTC
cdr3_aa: CASRGTRDYEQYF

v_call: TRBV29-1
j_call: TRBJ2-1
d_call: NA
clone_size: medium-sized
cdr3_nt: TGCAGCGCAAATGAGCGGGTAGGATACAATGAGCAGTTCTTC
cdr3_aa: CSANERVGYNEQFF

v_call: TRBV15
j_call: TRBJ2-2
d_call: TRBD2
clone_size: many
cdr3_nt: TGTGCCACCAGACGGGGGGGGGAGGCGAACACCGGGGAGCTGTTTTTT
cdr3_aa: CATRRGGEANTGELFF

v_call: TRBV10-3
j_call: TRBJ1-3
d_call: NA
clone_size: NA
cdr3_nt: TGTGCCATCAGTGCTAATCCGACTGCAGATGGAAACACCATATATTTT
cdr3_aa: CAISANPTADGNTIYF

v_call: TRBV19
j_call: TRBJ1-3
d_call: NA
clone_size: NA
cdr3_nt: TGTGCCAGTAGTATATGGACCGGAGGGGGGTTCTCTGGAAACACCATATATTTT
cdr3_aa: CASSIWTGGGFSGNTIYF

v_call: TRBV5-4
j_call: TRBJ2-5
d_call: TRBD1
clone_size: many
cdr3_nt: TGTGCCAGCAGCCCTAGGGGGCAGAGAGAGACCCAGTACTTC
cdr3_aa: CASSPRGQRETQYF

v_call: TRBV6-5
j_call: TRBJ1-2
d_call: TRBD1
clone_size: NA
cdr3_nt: TGTGCCAGCAGCCACGAGGGACAGGGGGCTGACGGCTACACCTTC
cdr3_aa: CASSHEGQGADGYTF

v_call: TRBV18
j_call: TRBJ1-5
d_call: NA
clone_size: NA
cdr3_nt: TGTGCCAGCTCTCCCGGGGAGAATCAGCCCCAGCATTTT
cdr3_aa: CASSPGENQPQHF

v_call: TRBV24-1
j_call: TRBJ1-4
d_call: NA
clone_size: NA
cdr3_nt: TGTGCCACCAGTGATCAGGCATATGAAAAACTGTTTTTT
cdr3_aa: CATSDQAYEKLFF

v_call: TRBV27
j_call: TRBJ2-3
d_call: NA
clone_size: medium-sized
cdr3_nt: TGTGCCAGCAGCTCCATAGGGTACACAGATACGCAGTATTTT
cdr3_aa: CASSSIGYTDTQYF

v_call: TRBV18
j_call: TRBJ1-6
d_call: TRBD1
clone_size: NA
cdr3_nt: TGTGCCAGCTCACCGGCGTGGACAGGCAATAATTCACCCCTCCACTTT
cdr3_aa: CASSPAWTGNNSPLHF

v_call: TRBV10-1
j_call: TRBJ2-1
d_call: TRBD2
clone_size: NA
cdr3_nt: TGCGCCAGCAGTGGGGGGGGCTCCTACAATGAGCAGTTCTTC
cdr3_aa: CASSGGGSYNEQFF

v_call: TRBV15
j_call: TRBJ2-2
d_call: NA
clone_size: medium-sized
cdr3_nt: TGTGCCACCAGCAGAGTGGCAGTCGGGGAGCTGTTTTTT
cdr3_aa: CATSRVAVGELFF

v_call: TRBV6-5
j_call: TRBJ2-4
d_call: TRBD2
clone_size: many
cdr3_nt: TGTGCCAGCAGGGGGGACGTTAGCGGGAACATTCAGTACTTC
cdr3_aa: CASRGDVSGNIQYF